A single sample gave rise to the 28 T cell receptor beta chains below, sequenced in a study of blood T cells in healthy people across ages. With a J-beta primer mix and a sample-barcoded 5' primer, a second PCR ran about 7 to 11 cycles. TCRdb analysed the 5' RACE reads with MiXCR anew, one entry per CDR3 protein. The sample shows 650,000 to 950,000 distinct CDR3 sequences, approximately 48% of them seen only once. The source material was blood. Receptors originate from a man in his sixties in good health.

The chain joins TRBV10-3 to TRBJ1-6; a possible D gene is TRBD1 (6 bases). The germline CDR1 and CDR2 sequences are ENHRY and SYGVKD. The CDR3 extends over 15 amino acids. V was pared by 6 bases and J by 8 bases, with 17 bases between. In DNA form, the CDR3 reads TGTGCCATCAGCAGAATAGGGGGGCAGGATTCACCCCTCCACTTT. This codes for CAISRIGGQDSPLHF.

The V and J genes are TRBV25-1 and TRBJ2-3; 11 bases map to TRBD2. Germline assignment: CDR1 MGHDK and CDR2 SYGVNS. Trimming took 5 bases from V and 3 from J; bases not matched to a gene: 7. CDR3 length equals 16 residues. This CDR3 reads CASSSASGGQTDTQYF. For the CDR3, the DNA is TGTGCCAGCAGTTCGGCTAGCGGGGGGCAAACAGATACGCAGTATTTT. The full variable domain, its missing parts supplied by reference TRBV25-1 and TRBJ2-3, is EADIYQTPRYLVIGTGKKITLECSQTMGHDKMYWYQQDPGMELHLIHYSYGVNSTEKGDLSSESTVSRIRTEHFPLTLESARPSHTSQYLCASSSASGGQTDTQYFGPGTRLTVL.

The chain employs TRBV15 and TRBJ2-5, with TRBD1 identical over 7 bases. Near its end, the DNA agrees better with TRBJ2-4, so the J call may be wrong. The CDR3 length is 16 residues. Per germline, CDR1 LNHNV and CDR2 YYDKDF (reference sequence). The CDR3 DNA is TGTGCCACCAGCAGAGATCTTCAGGGGGACCTAAACATTCAGTACTTC. It yields the protein CATSRDLQGDLNIQYF.

The chain carries TRBV20-1 and TRBJ1-1, with D maybe TRBD1 (6 bases). The CDR3 has 15 residues. Germline CDR1 DFQATT, CDR2 SNEGSKA (reference sequence). V was cut by 6 bases and J by 4 bases, with 21 bases left in between. CDR3 in amino acids: CSADLRGAGSTEAFF. CDR3 nucleotide sequence: TGCAGTGCGGACCTCAGGGGAGCAGGGAGCACTGAAGCTTTCTTT.

The chain combines TRBV29-1 with TRBJ1-1; 8 bases match TRBD1. Germline V gives CDR1 SQVTM, CDR2 ANQGSEA. This CDR3 has 14 amino acids. J gave up 3 bases and V 5 bases, and 8 bases lay outside the gene matches. The CDR3 bases are TGCAGCGTTCCCAGACAGGGGAGGGACACTGAAGCTTTCTTT. Protein product: CSVPRQGRDTEAFF.

The genes are TRBV7-2 and TRBJ2-3; D not certain. The CDR3 is 14 residues long. Germline CDR1 SGHTA, CDR2 FQGNSA. V shed 1 base and J shed 4 bases, with 9 bases lying between them. CDR3 residues: CASSLGITADTQYF. The CDR3 coding sequence is TGTGCCAGCAGCTTAGGGATAACCGCAGATACGCAGTATTTT. The complete variable domain, with remaining parts taken from reference TRBV7-2 and TRBJ2-3, reads GAGVSQSPSNKVTEKGKDVELRCDPISGHTALYWYRQSLGQGLEFLIYFQGNSAPDKSGLPSDRFSAERTGGSVSTLTIQRTQQEDSAVYLCASSLGITADTQYFGPGTRLTVL.

The V call is TRBV2, the J call TRBJ2-1; no clear D gene. Germline V gene sequence: CDR1 SNHLY, CDR2 FYNNEI. The CDR3 is 16 amino acids. Deletions cut 4 bases from V and 8 bases from J, with 21 bases between. The chain's CDR3 is CASSGFRPIGVHEQFF. CDR3 coding DNA: TGTGCCAGCAGTGGTTTCCGTCCAATCGGCGTGCATGAGCAGTTCTTC.

The chain recombines TRBV5-1 with TRBJ2-7; 11 bases fit TRBD1. Germline loops: CDR1 SGHRS, CDR2 YFSETQ. The V segment lost 5 bases and the J segment 1 base; nucleotides outside the gene matches: 5. This CDR3 region has 15 residues. The CDR3 loop is CASRHGTGGSYEQYF. Here the CDR3 DNA reads TGCGCCAGCAGACACGGGACAGGGGGGTCCTACGAGCAGTACTTC.

This clonotype was detected only a few times. The chain combines TRBV7-2 with TRBJ2-1; D is possibly TRBD1 (5 bases). Germline CDR1 SGHTA, CDR2 FQGNSA. The CDR3 runs to 17 residues. Trimming stripped 4 bases from V and 1 base from J, with 17 bases between. The CDR3 sequence: CASSSKSLAGSYNEQFF. The CDR3 region has the DNA TGTGCCAGCAGCTCTAAAAGTCTGGCAGGGTCCTACAATGAGCAGTTCTTC.

The chain is built from TRBV3-1 and TRBJ2-5; 7 bases map to TRBD1. V lost 6 bases and J lost 4; bases outside the gene matches: 5. CDR1 and CDR2 from the germline V gene are LGHDT and YNNKEL (reference sequence). The CDR3 spans 13 residues. The CDR3 region has the DNA TGTGCCAGCAGGGGACAGTTTTCAGAGACCCAGTACTTC. It codes for CASRGQFSETQYF.

This clonotype was recorded a few times. The chain uses TRBV19 and TRBJ1-2; perhaps TRBD1 as D (6 bases). Trimming shortened V by 8 bases and J by 4 bases, and 14 bases separated the two germline ends. The germline V gene has CDR1 LNHDA and CDR2 SQIVND (reference sequence). The CDR3 is made up of 13 amino acids. The chain's CDR3 is CASLNRDTYGYTF. DNA of the CDR3: TGTGCCAGTTTGAACCGGGACACCTATGGCTACACCTTC.

Comments on this clonotype: A junction boundary mismatches the germline segment, possibly from a read error. V gene TRBV3-1 combines with J gene TRBJ2-2; weak D call: TRBD2 (7 bases). The CDR3 length is 12 residues. The germline gives CDR1 LGHDT, CDR2 YNNKEL (reference sequence). Here the CDR3 reads CASSPLGGGLFF. The CDR3 bases are TGTGCCAGCAGCCCCCTAGGGGGGGGGCTGTTTTTT.

This clonotype was counted ten times or more. The rearrangement links TRBV29-1 to TRBJ1-2, with D hard to call. Germline CDR1 and CDR2: SQVTM and ANQGSEA. V was shortened by 0 bases and J by 2 bases, with 4 bases between the two germline ends. The CDR3 extends over 12 amino acids. CDR3 residues: CSVEEGNYGYTF. The CDR3 bases are TGCAGCGTTGAAGAGGGGAACTATGGCTACACCTTC.

The gene calls are TRBV6-5 and TRBJ1-1; no clear D gene. V was pared by 6 bases and J by 6 bases, with 8 bases between. The CDR3 totals 11 residues. Germline loops: CDR1 MNHEY, CDR2 SVGAGI. CDR3 bases: TGTGCCAGCAGGGGAATCGCTGAAGCTTTCTTT. Translated: CASRGIAEAFF.

V gene TRBV7-2 combines with J gene TRBJ2-5; 16 bases match TRBD2. The J call may be faulty, since TRBJ2-7 better matches the DNA end. The germline CDR1 and CDR2 sequences are SGHTA and FQGNSA. This CDR3 has 16 residues. CDR3 amino acids: CASSSLGLAGGYEQYF. The DNA for the CDR3 is TGTGCCAGCAGTTCACTGGGACTAGCGGGGGGGTACGAGCAGTACTTC.

This clonotype was seen a few times. CDR3: CASSLAPVYGYTF. DNA for the CDR3: TGTGCCAGCAGTTTGGCCCCGGTATATGGCTACACCTTC. The chain recombines TRBV28 with TRBJ1-2; the D is unclear. This CDR3 is 13 amino acids long. CDR1 is MDHEN and CDR2 is SYDVKM in the germline V gene. Trimming stripped 3 bases from V and 5 bases from J, with 10 bases between.

This clonotype was counted only a few times. V usage is TRBV7-2 and J usage is TRBJ2-7, with D uncertain. V dropped 5 bases and J dropped 6 bases, with 14 bases sitting between them. Per germline, CDR1 SGHTA and CDR2 FQGNSA. CDR3 length: 13 residues. This CDR3 reads CASSRSELPEQYF. In DNA form, the CDR3 reads TGTGCCAGCAGCCGCTCGGAACTGCCCGAGCAGTACTTC. The variable domain in full, with the rest retrieved from reference TRBV7-2 and TRBJ2-7, is GAGVSQSPSNKVTEKGKDVELRCDPISGHTALYWYRQSLGQGLEFLIYFQGNSAPDKSGLPSDRFSAERTGGSVSTLTIQRTQQEDSAVYLCASSRSELPEQYFGPGTRLTVT.

V and J are TRBV6-1 and TRBJ1-2; no firm D call. CDR3 length equals 18 residues. The V gene lost 3 bases and the J gene lost 4 bases, with 24 bases spanning the gap. The germline V gene has CDR1 MNHNS and CDR2 SASEGT. The CDR3 is CASSDRERRLAGSYGYTF. CDR3 DNA sequence: TGTGCCAGCAGTGATCGGGAAAGGAGGTTAGCGGGGAGCTATGGCTACACCTTC.

This clonotype occurred a few times. The chain links TRBV20-1 to TRBJ1-1; D is uncertain. Deletions cut 3 bases from V and 3 bases from J, with 8 bases between. The germline V gene has CDR1 DFQATT and CDR2 SNEGSKA (reference sequence). The CDR3 totals 12 residues. CDR3 sequence reads: CSASHMDTEAFF. DNA for the CDR3: TGCAGTGCTAGCCACATGGACACTGAAGCTTTCTTT.

The genes are TRBV20-1 and TRBJ2-2, with 7 nucleotides matching TRBD1. The V segment lost 6 bases and the J segment 5 bases; nucleotides outside the gene matches: 6. The CDR3 is 13 residues long. Germline lookup yields CDR1 DFQATT and CDR2 SNEGSKA (reference sequence). The CDR3 bases are TGCAGTGCAGCCGAGACAGGGACCGGGGAGCTGTTTTTT. Encoded protein: CSAAETGTGELFF.

V usage is TRBV20-1 and J usage is TRBJ2-7, with D possibly called TRBD1 or TRBD2 (6 bases each). The V gene's germline CDR1 is DFQATT and CDR2 SNEGSKA (reference sequence). V shed 6 bases and J shed 3 bases, with 15 bases lying between them. The CDR3 runs 13 residues. Here the CDR3 DNA reads TGCAGTGCCCCTATTGGGGGGCTCTACGAGCAGTACTTC. It is translated as CSAPIGGLYEQYF.

This chain joins TRBV6-6 and TRBJ2-5; D is perhaps TRBD2 (6 bases). Germline CDR1 MNHNY, CDR2 SVGAGI (reference sequence). V was cut by 2 bases and J by 5 bases, with 18 bases left in between. This CDR3 comprises 16 residues. The CDR3 loop reads CASSYQGGVGSETQYF. The CDR3 DNA reads as TGTGCCAGCAGTTACCAGGGCGGGGTGGGATCGGAGACCCAGTACTTC.

This clonotype has just a few counts. The chain recombines TRBV6-2 or TRBV6-3 with TRBJ2-6; 7 bases are a match to TRBD1. There are 19 residues in the CDR3. Trimming took 4 bases from V and 0 from J; bases not matched to a gene: 12. Germline assignment: CDR1 MNHEY and CDR2 SVGEGT. The CDR3 reads CASSSTGTDRSSGANVLTF. The DNA for the CDR3 is TGTGCCAGCAGTTCCACCGGGACAGACAGGTCCTCTGGGGCCAACGTCCTGACTTTC.

The chain uses TRBV4-1 and TRBJ1-5; the D is unclear. The V end was cut by 0 bases, the J end by 2 bases, with 8 bases between. The germline CDR1 and CDR2 sequences are MGHRA and YSYEKL. The CDR3 is made up of 15 amino acids. Written as DNA, the CDR3 is TGCGCCAGCAGCCAAGATGGGAAGGGCAATCAGCCCCAGCATTTT. It encodes CASSQDGKGNQPQHF.

This clonotype was picked up many times. The J gene is TRBJ2-5, the V gene TRBV5-6, with D possibly matching TRBD2 (5 bases). Germline V gives CDR1 SGHDT, CDR2 YYEEEE. The CDR3 consists of 12 residues. Trimming took off 2 bases at V and 3 bases at J, with 5 bases between the two ends. CDR3 residues: CASSFGEETQYF. Here the CDR3 DNA reads TGTGCCAGCAGCTTCGGGGAAGAGACCCAGTACTTC.

As regards this clonotype: One junction end does not reproduce the germline sequence, and a read error may be involved. The genes are TRBV7-2 and TRBJ1-2; TRBD1 aligns across 7 bases. In germline, CDR1 is SGHTA, CDR2 FQGNSA. The CDR3 sequence is 13 residues long. The CDR3 loop is CASSFDRDYDYTF. The CDR3 coding sequence is TGTGCCAGCAGCTTTGACAGGGACTATGACTACACCTTC.

The V gene is TRBV29-1, the J gene TRBJ2-1, with 9 bases fitting TRBD2. Germline V gene lookup returns CDR1 SQVTM and CDR2 ANQGSEA. The CDR3 covers 17 residues. After removal of 2 bases from V and 9 bases from J, the junction contained 17 bases not matched to a gene. Here the CDR3 reads CSVEIGLSSGTRGEQFF. The CDR3, as DNA: TGCAGCGTTGAAATTGGATTGTCTAGCGGGACCCGGGGTGAGCAGTTCTTC.

This clonotype was seen a few times. This chain links TRBV30 with TRBJ2-7; D is perhaps TRBD1 or TRBD2 (6 bases each). CDR3 length: 14 amino acids. Germline CDR1 is GTSNPN and CDR2 is SVGIG (reference sequence). V lost 6 bases and J 0 bases, leaving 15 bases between the germline ends. Written as DNA, the CDR3 is TGTGCCTGTCGAGGGGGGCATAGCTCCTACGAGCAGTACTTC. Residues: CACRGGHSSYEQYF.